A selection of T cell receptor beta chains follows, all from one sample in a study of T cells in Graves' hyperthyroidism and ophthalmopathy. TCRdb called the multiplex PCR reads again in MiXCR, with one record for every CDR3 protein. The sample gives roughly 530,000 distinct CDR3 sequences, under 20% of which show up once; 15% to 20% is in the top ten. Specimen: blood. The source of these receptors is a woman between 18 and 29 years old with Graves' ophthalmopathy. CDR3s leave out the opening cysteine and the closing phenylalanine or tryptophan.

13 TRBJ2-1 TRBV30 AWSQLAGVRGEQF
11 TRBJ2-4 TRBV15 ATSRDRGNIQY
12 TRBJ1-2 TRBV28 ASSFYGAYYGYT
12 TRBJ1-2 TRBV6-4 ASSDREGSGGYT
15 TRBJ2-1 TRBV6-4 ASSDSNLGGWRNEQF
13 TRBJ2-3 TRBV3-1 ASSRQGAWGDTQY
12 TRBJ1-4 TRBV28 ASRGTGNNEKLF
12 TRBJ2-5 TRBV20-1 SANLPLAQETQY
13 TRBJ2-7 TRBV4-2 ASSQEGRLASEQY
11 TRBJ2-2 TRBV5-1 ASSFEGSGELF